The rows below give T cell receptor beta chains drawn from one sample of a study of T cell changes during pregnancy in multiple sclerosis. Sequencing used immunoSEQ multiplex PCR; TCRdb keeps in-frame clones, though not all of them. The data hold under 95,000 clones, with 85% to 95% observed a single time. The sequences come from peripheral blood, collected after pregnancy. These receptors all stem from a female donor with multiple sclerosis, enrolled in a pregnancy study. Each CDR3 is given with its conserved first and last residue. The D gene is left open where the match is weak. The size of a clone is reported for some rows only, either as once, few or many, or as a class for expanded clones.

d_gene,v_gene,j_gene,abundance,CDR3nt,CDR3aa
TRBD1,TRBV2,TRBJ1-5,.,TGTGCCAGCAGTGGAACAGGGGAAAGGACGCCCCAGCATTTT,CASSGTGERTPQHF
TRBD2,TRBV7-9,TRBJ2-1,.,TGTGCCAGCAGTATCGGGACTAGCGAGGGTGAGCAGTTCTTC,CASSIGTSEGEQFF
TRBD2,TRBV5-6,TRBJ2-7,.,TGTGCCAGCAGCTCCGGCGGGACCGTCTACGGGGGGAACTTC,CASSSGGTVYGGNF
.,TRBV19,TRBJ1-2,.,TGTGCCAGTAGTATAGAGGCAGGGAGGATGAATGGCTACACCTTC,CASSIEAGRMNGYTF
.,TRBV18,TRBJ1-5,.,TGTGCCAGCTCACCAGCAGGTAATCAGCCCCAGCATTTT,CASSPAGNQPQHF
.,TRBV6-6,TRBJ1-6,.,TGTGCCAGCAGTTTACAGAGCTCCTATAATTCACCCCTCCACTTT,CASSLQSSYNSPLHF
TRBD2,TRBV2,TRBJ2-3,.,TGTGCCAGCCGGAGCGGGGGGGGCACAGATACGCAGTATTTT,CASRSGGGTDTQYF
.,TRBV9,TRBJ2-2,.,TGTGCCAGCAGCGCCCGGGGAGCCCACACCGGGGAGCTGTTTTTT,CASSARGAHTGELFF
TRBD2,TRBV7-9,TRBJ2-3,.,TGTGCCAGCAGCTTAGGGGCTAGCGGAGGCACAGATACGCAGTATTTT,CASSLGASGGTDTQYF
TRBD2,TRBV13,TRBJ2-2,once,TGTGCCAGCAGTCCGGTTGGGAGGGCCACCGGGGAGCTGTTTTTT,CASSPVGRATGELFF
.,TRBV6-1,TRBJ1-4,.,TGTGCCAGCAGTGGGAGAGCAACTAATGAAAAACTGTTTTTT,CASSGRATNEKLFF
.,TRBV9,TRBJ1-2,.,TGTGCCAGCAGCGTAGCACAGCCTACAGGGTCGGATGGCTACACCTTC,CASSVAQPTGSDGYTF